This TCR beta chain was captured by sequencing in a study of T cells expressing NK-cell markers. For each CDR3 protein, TCRdb gives one entry from its re-call of the 5' RACE reads, without DNA. This table lists 500,000 to 600,000 distinct CDR3 sequences. This CDR3 contains 16 residues. Germline V gene lookup returns CDR1 MGHRA and CDR2 YSYEKL. This TCR was sampled from a man aged 18 to 30 in good health. The chain is built from TRBV4-1 and TRBJ2-5; TCRdb lists TRBD1, though no DNA is available to test this call. The specimen sequenced was blood T cells: a sorted CD56 or NKG2C T cell subset, CD4+ or CD8+ T cells, or bulk PBMC T cells (not recorded which). CDR3 sequence reads: CASSQVPPTGYETQYF.